This TCR beta chain was sequenced during a study of T cell responses to AZD1222 COVID-19 vaccine. From germline, CDR1 is MDHEN and CDR2 SYDVKM. This CDR3 spans 17 amino acids. With 2 bases removed from V and 4 bases from J, the gap between germline ends came to 20 bases. There are a few counts of this clone. Its antigen is not known. Notes on the study in general: Baseline serostatus was positive in only six or seven AZD1222 recipients. Most donors were white British, females outnumbered males, and clonal diversity was possibly underestimated. Recipients of two AZD1222 doses showed rising Spike-specific TCR breadth and depth. Close to half of all spike-specific TCRs reportedly target regions of the variants that are unmutated.

TCRdb's copy holds only in-frame clones and misses some; the assay was immunoSEQ multiplex PCR. Of just under 150,000 clones listed, over 75% are singletons. This clonotype originated in an adult who received the MenACWY meningococcal vaccine as a control. The sequencing here drew on peripheral blood, taken 28 days after the second dose of the MenACWY control vaccine. The gene calls are TRBV28 and TRBJ1-2, with D unresolved. The CDR3 nucleotides read TGTGCCAGCAGTTTAAACCGCTTTGTCCCGGGAAGCTATGGCTACACCTTC. Translation: CASSLNRFVPGSYGYTF.